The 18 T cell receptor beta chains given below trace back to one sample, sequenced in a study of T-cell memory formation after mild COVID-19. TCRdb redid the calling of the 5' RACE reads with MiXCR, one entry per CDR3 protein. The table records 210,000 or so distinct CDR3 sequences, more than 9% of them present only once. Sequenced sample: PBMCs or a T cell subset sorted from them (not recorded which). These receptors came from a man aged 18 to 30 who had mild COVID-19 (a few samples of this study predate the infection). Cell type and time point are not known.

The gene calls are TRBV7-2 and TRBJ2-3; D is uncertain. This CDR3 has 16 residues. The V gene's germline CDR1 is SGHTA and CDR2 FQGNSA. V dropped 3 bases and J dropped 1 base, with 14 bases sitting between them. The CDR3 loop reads CASSFPGPRRTDTQYF. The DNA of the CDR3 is TGTGCCAGCAGCTTCCCGGGCCCTCGACGCACAGATACGCAGTATTTT.

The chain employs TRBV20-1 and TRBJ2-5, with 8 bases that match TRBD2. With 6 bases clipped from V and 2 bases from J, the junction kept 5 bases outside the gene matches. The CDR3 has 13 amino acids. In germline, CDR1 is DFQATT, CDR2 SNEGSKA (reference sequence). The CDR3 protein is CSASGLVQETQYF. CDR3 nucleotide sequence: TGCAGTGCGTCGGGACTAGTGCAAGAGACCCAGTACTTC.

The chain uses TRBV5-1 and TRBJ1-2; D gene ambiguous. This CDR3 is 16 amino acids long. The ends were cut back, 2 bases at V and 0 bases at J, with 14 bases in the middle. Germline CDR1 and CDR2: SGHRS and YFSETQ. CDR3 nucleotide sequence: TGCGCCAGCAGCTTAGATCGAACGTCGCCTAACTATGGCTACACCTTC. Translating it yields CASSLDRTSPNYGYTF. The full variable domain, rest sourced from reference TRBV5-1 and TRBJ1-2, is KAGVTQTPRYLIKTRGQQVTLSCSPISGHRSVSWYQQTPGQGLQFLFEYFSETQRNKGNFPGRFSGRQFSNSRSEMNVSTLELGDSALYLCASSLDRTSPNYGYTFGSGTRLTVV.

CDR3 in amino acids: CASRAGANVLTF. The CDR3 DNA reads as TGTGCCAGCCGGGCCGGGGCCAACGTCCTGACTTTC. The rearrangement uses TRBV27 and TRBJ2-6, with D unclear. This CDR3 has 12 amino acids. V lost 8 bases, J lost 4 bases, and 6 bases lay in between. CDR1 is MNHEY, CDR2 SMNVEV, per germline (reference sequence).

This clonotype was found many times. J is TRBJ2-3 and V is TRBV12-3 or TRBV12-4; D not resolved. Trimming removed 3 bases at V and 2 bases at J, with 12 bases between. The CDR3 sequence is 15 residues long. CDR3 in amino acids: CASSFVLQNTDTQYF. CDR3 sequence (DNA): TGTGCCAGCAGTTTTGTTCTCCAGAACACAGATACGCAGTATTTT.

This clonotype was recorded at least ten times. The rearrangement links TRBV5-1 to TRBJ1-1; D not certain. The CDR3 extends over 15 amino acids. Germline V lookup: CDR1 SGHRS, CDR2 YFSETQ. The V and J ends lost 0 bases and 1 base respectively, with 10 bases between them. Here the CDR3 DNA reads TGCGCCAGCAGCTTGGATACGAGCGGGAACACTGAAGCTTTCTTT. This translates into CASSLDTSGNTEAFF.

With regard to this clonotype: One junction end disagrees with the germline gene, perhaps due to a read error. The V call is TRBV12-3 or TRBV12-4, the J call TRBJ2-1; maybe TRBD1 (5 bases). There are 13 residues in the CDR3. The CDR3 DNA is TGTGCCAGCAGTCCCGGGCAGGGTTATGAGCGGTTCTTC. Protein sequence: CASSPGQGYERFF.

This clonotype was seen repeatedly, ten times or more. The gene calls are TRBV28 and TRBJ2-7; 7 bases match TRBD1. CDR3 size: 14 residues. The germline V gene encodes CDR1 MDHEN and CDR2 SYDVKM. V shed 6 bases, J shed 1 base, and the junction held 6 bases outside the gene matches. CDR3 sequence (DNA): TGTGCCAGCAGCCGACAGGGAAGGTCCTACGAGCAGTACGTC. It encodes CASSRQGRSYEQYV.

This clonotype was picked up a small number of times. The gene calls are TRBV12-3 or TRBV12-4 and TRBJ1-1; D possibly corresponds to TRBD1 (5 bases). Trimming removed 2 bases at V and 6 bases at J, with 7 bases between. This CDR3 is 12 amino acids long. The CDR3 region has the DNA TGTGCCAGCAGTTTATGGGACTCTGAAGCTTTCTTT. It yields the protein CASSLWDSEAFF.

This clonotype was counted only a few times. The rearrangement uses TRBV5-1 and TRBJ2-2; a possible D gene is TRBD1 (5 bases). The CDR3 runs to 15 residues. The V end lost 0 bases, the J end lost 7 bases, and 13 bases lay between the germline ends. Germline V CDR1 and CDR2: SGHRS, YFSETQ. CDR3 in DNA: TGCGCCAGCAGCTTGGCCCCAGGGATTGACGGGGAGCTGTTTTTT. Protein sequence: CASSLAPGIDGELFF.

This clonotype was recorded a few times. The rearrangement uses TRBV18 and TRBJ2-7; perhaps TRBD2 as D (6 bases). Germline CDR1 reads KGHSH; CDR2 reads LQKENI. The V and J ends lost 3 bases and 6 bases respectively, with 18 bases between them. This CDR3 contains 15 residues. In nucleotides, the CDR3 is TGTGCCAGCTCACCGTGGGAGGCTGGAATATCCGAGCAGTACTTC. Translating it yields CASSPWEAGISEQYF.

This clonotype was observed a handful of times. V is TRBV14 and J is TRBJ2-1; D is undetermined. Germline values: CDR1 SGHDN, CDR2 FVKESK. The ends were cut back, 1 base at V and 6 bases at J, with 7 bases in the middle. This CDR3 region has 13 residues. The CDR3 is CASSQVLGNEQFF. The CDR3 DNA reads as TGTGCCAGCAGCCAAGTACTGGGCAATGAGCAGTTCTTC. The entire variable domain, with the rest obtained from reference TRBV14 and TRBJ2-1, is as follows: EAGVTQFPSHSVIEKGQTVTLRCDPISGHDNLYWYRRVMGKEIKFLLHFVKESKQDESGMPNNRFLAERTGGTYSTLKVQPAELEDSGVYFCASSQVLGNEQFFGPGTRLTVL.

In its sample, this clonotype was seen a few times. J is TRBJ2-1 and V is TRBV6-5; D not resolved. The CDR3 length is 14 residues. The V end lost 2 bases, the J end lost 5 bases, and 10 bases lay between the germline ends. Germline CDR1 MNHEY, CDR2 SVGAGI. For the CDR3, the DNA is TGTGCCAGCAGTTACATCTGGAAAGACAATGAGCAGTTCTTC. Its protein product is CASSYIWKDNEQFF.

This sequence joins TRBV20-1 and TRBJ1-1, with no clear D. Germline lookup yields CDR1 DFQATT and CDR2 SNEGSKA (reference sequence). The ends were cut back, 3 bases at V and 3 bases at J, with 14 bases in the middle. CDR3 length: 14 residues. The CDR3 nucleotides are TGCAGTGCTAGCGGGATGAGGGAGTACACTGAAGCTTTCTTT. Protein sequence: CSASGMREYTEAFF.

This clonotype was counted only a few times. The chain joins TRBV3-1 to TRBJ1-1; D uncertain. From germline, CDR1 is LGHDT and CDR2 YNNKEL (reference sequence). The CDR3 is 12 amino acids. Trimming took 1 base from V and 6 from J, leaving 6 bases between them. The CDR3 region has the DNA TGTGCCAGCAGCCAAGTACCCCCTGAAGCTTTCTTT. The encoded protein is CASSQVPPEAFF.

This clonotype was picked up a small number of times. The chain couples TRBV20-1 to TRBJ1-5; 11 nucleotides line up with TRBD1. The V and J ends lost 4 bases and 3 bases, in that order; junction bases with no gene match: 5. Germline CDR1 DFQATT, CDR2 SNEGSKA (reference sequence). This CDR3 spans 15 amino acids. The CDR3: CSATRTGGSNQPQHF. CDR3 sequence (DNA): TGCAGTGCTACCCGGACAGGGGGCTCCAATCAGCCCCAGCATTTT.

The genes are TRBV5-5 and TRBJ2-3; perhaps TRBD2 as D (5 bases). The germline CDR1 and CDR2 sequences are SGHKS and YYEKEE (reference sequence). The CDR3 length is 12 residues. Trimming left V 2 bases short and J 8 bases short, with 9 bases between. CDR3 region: CASSFAGSTQYF. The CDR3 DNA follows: TGTGCCAGCAGCTTCGCTGGGAGTACGCAGTATTTT.

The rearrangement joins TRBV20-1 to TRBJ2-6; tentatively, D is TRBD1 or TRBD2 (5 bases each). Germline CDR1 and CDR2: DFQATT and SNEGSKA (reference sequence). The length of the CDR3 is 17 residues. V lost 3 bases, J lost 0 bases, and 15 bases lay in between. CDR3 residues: CSARSAEGFSGANVLTF. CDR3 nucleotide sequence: TGCAGTGCTAGGTCCGCCGAGGGGTTCTCTGGGGCCAACGTCCTGACTTTC.